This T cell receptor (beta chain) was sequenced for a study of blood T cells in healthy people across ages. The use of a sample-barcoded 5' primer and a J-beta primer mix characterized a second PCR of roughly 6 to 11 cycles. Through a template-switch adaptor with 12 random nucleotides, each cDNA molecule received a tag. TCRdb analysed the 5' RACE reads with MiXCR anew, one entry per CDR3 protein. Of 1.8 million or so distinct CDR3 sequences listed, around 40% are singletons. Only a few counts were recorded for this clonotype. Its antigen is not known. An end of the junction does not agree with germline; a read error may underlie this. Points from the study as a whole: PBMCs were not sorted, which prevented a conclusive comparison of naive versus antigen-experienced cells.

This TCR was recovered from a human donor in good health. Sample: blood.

The CDR3 sequence: CASSFIGNTDTRYF. The CDR3 DNA is TGTGCCAGCAGCTTCATCGGGAACACAGATACGCGGTATTTT. The chain uses TRBV5-5 and TRBJ2-3; possible D gene TRBD2, 5 bases. Per the germline V gene, CDR1 is SGHKS and CDR2 is YYEKEE (reference sequence). The CDR3 length is 14 residues.